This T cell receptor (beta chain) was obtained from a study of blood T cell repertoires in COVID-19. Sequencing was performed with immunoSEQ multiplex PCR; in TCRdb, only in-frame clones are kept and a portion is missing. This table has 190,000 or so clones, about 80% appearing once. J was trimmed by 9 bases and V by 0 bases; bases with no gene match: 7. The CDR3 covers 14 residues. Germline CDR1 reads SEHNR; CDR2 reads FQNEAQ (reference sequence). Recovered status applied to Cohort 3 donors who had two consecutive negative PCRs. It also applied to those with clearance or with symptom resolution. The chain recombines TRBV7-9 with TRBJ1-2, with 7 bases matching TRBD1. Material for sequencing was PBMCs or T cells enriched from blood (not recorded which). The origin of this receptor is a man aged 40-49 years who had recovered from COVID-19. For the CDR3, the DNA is TGTGCCAGCAGCTTAGCTGGGCAGGGGGGTAGCTACACCTTC. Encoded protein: CASSLAGQGGSYTF. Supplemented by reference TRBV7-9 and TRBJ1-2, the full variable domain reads DTGVSQNPRHKITKRGQNVTFRCDPISEHNRLYWYRQTLGQGPEFLTYFQNEAQLEKSRLLSDRFSAERPKGSFSTLEIQRTEQGDSAMYLCASSLAGQGGSYTFGSGTRLTVV.